One T cell receptor (beta chain) is described in this entry. This receptor's antigen is unknown. No base qualities exist here, and no much larger clone lies one base off it. The donors were roughly 39 Caucasian individuals from Russia, aged 6 to 90 years, who were systemically healthy. Roughly 10 milliliters of peripheral blood were drawn from each donor into EDTA-treated Vacutainer tubes. Ficoll-Paque density-gradient centrifugation was used to isolate PBMCs, with at least 7 million per sample. Total RNA was extracted from PBMCs with Trizol reagent, with at least 5 micrograms obtained per sample. The percentages of naive CD45RAhigh/CD27high T cells were determined by flow cytometry on a PBMC aliquot from every donor. Spanning cysteine to phenylalanine, the CDR3 consists of 15 amino acids. Of all the DNA, just the CDR3 is kept, 45 bases in frame from base 1. The germline V gene sets CDR1 to MNHEY and CDR2 to SVGEGT.

The receptor library was made with 5' RACE. The reads were generated on an Illumina HiSeq 2500. The second PCR ran for roughly 7 to 12 cycles and used a J-beta primer mix along with a sample-barcoded 5' primer. A unique molecular identifier was introduced onto each TCR beta cDNA molecule by a template-switch 5' adaptor carrying 12 random nucleotides. Each sample yielded at least 2.5 million CDR3-containing paired-end reads. First-strand cDNA was synthesized from all RNA with the Mint cDNA synthesis kit, primed by a TRBC-specific oligonucleotide. All cDNA was treated with uracil-DNA glycosylase and then went through a first 18-cycle PCR with the universal primers M1SS and BC2_uni_R. In the original analysis: Normalization of each sample was performed by random selection of 1 million high-quality reads, each carrying a distinct molecular identifier. Instead of being binned into consensus sequences, reads that shared molecular identifiers were thrown out. MiTCR, with a Q25 quality threshold and the strictest error-elimination algorithm, was used for CDR3 identification, clonotype clustering and error correction. A nonparametric unseen species model using Euler transformation provided a lower-bound estimate of total TCR beta diversity. TCRdb trimmed the raw reads at Q25, called clones with MiXCR and kept productive beta chains. Records with the same CDR3 protein are collapsed into one entry carrying the most frequent genes and DNA. TCRdb's processing, not the authors' own work, is the source of the V and J calls. This sample is represented by about 900,000 distinct CDR3 sequences; approximately 67% of them were singletons. Around 30% of the sample is taken by the ten largest.

This record comes from a study of blood T cells in healthy people across ages (dated by TCRdb to about 2015). Regarding the study in general: In model experiments, template switching captured roughly one uniquely barcoded TCR beta cDNA molecule for every two T cells. Age-related changes in TCR beta repertoire diversity were measured in the study by deep sequencing normalized with unique cDNA molecular identifiers. Donors were grouped into four age groups: young (average roughly 15 years), middle-aged (under 40), aged (around 56) and long-lived (approximately 82). To avoid experimental bias, donors of different ages were spread randomly across the sequencing lanes. For two donors (one aged 18 to 29 and one aged 80 or older), the study analyzed two additional independent replicas of 1 million unique cDNA reads from the same blood draw.

Broader findings and caveats from the paper: Donor CMV infection status was unknown, potentially confounding age-related changes in expanded clonotypes. There was a strong correlation between observed TCR beta diversity and the percentage of naive T cells measured by flow cytometry. The long-lived group showed more naive CD4+ T cells, fewer expanded clones and increased TCR diversity than the aged group, suggesting age selection. Estimates of total diversity based on one million sequenced T cells were regarded as lower bounds and as underestimates. Observed TCR beta diversity per million T cells fell roughly linearly with age, and a significant reduction was already apparent by age roughly 41. Because profiling used bulk unsorted PBMCs, naive and antigen-experienced compartments could not be compared conclusively.

Recombination linked TRBV6-2 or TRBV6-3 to TRBJ2-7; the D segment is perhaps TRBD1 or TRBD2, each sharing 6 matched bases. Matching the DNA end better, TRBJ2-5 makes the J call doubtful. The source material was blood. The source of this sequence is a man aged 25-45 years in good health. The DNA is TGTGCCAGCAGGCAAAGGGGGGCAGGTTTGGAGACCCAGTACTTC. It translates to CASRQRGAGLETQYF.